The next 14 T cell receptor beta chains were all read from a single sample in a study of molecular identifiers for immune sequencing clone quantification. A single record per CDR3 protein comes from TCRdb applying MiXCR to the PCR reads. The table records fewer than 350,000 distinct CDR3 sequences, 24% of them present only once. The sample consisted of naive CD8+ T cells from blood, with Jurkat cell RNA spiked in. Subset defined: FACS-sorted CD8+CD4-CCR7+CD45RA+ naive T cells. The source of these receptors is a human donor in good health. Some libraries in this study had Jurkat cell RNA spiked in.

This clonotype was seen ten or more times. V usage is TRBV28 and J usage is TRBJ2-3; perhaps TRBD1 as D (7 bases). V lost 8 bases to trimming and J lost 3 bases, with 21 bases between them. The length of the CDR3 is 16 residues. Germline V CDR1 and CDR2: MDHEN, SYDVKM. CDR3 coding DNA: TGTGCCAGCCACACCAGGGGGAGGTTGATTACAGATACGCAGTATTTT. It yields the protein CASHTRGRLITDTQYF.

This clonotype has at least ten counts. The chain carries TRBV4-1 and TRBJ2-7; 7 bases align to TRBD1. The length of the CDR3 is 15 residues. The V gene end was trimmed by 3 bases and the J gene end by 1 base; junction bases not matched to a gene: 6. Germline V gene data show CDR1 as MGHRA and CDR2 as YSYEKL. The CDR3 DNA is TGCGCCAGCAGCCAGCAGACAGGGCAATCCTACGAGCAGTACTTC. Translated: CASSQQTGQSYEQYF.

In this sample, this clonotype turned up a few times. The V gene is TRBV29-1, the J gene TRBJ2-1; 14 nucleotides match TRBD2. The V gene's germline CDR1 is SQVTM and CDR2 ANQGSEA. This CDR3 is 14 amino acids long. The V and J ends lost 5 bases and 10 bases, in that order; junction bases with no gene match: 7. The CDR3 DNA reads TGCAGCGTTCCTCCGGGACTAGCGGGAGAGGAGCAGTTCTTC. This codes for CSVPPGLAGEEQFF.

This chain uses TRBV6-2 or TRBV6-3 with TRBJ1-5; D gene uncertain. V lost 7 bases to trimming and J lost 7 bases, with 14 bases between them. From germline, CDR1 is MNHEY and CDR2 SVGEGT. The CDR3 is made up of 13 amino acids. CDR3 loop: CASTPPGYQPQHF. The CDR3, as DNA: TGTGCCAGCACCCCACCGGGTTACCAGCCCCAGCATTTT.

The J gene is TRBJ1-5, the V gene TRBV28; D uncertain. V lost 3 bases to trimming and J lost 5 bases, with 14 bases between them. Germline V lookup: CDR1 MDHEN, CDR2 SYDVKM. The CDR3 is made up of 15 amino acids. The chain's CDR3 is CASSFVGRRDQPQHF. The DNA of the CDR3 is TGTGCCAGCAGTTTTGTCGGGCGCCGGGATCAGCCCCAGCATTTT.

This chain connects TRBV27 to TRBJ2-7; D is uncertain. Trimming stripped 2 bases from V and 3 bases from J, with 20 bases between. This CDR3 is built from 17 residues. CDR1 is MNHEY and CDR2 is SMNVEV in the germline V gene (reference sequence). This CDR3 reads CASSLQHTKPTYYEQYF. In DNA form, the CDR3 reads TGTGCCAGCAGTTTACAACATACGAAGCCAACCTACTACGAGCAGTACTTC.

Of note for this clonotype: A single base separates this from a much larger clone, so it may be a read error. The chain combines TRBV2 with TRBJ2-3; D tentatively reads TRBD1 or TRBD2 (5 bases each). Germline V lookup: CDR1 SNHLY, CDR2 FYNNEI. This CDR3 is built from 15 residues. The CDR3 loop is CASAGTDGGTDTQCF. The CDR3 DNA is TGTGCCAGCGCCGGGACGGACGGTGGCACAGATACGCAGTGTTTT. Drawing the rest from reference TRBV2 and TRBJ2-3, the complete variable domain is EPEVTQTPSHQVTQMGQEVILRCVPISNHLYFYWYRQILGQKVEFLVSFYNNEISEKSEIFDDQFSVERPDGSNFTLKIRSTKLEDSAMYFCASAGTDGGTDTQCFGPGTRLTVL.

This clonotype was seen ten or more times. The V call is TRBV9, the J call TRBJ2-3; D unresolved. The CDR3 consists of 13 residues. Per germline, CDR1 SGDLS and CDR2 YYNGEE. V was trimmed by 4 bases and J by 2 bases, leaving 8 bases between them. CDR3 sequence reads: CASSNQYTDTQYF. The CDR3 DNA sequence: TGTGCCAGCAGCAACCAATACACAGATACGCAGTATTTT.

V gene TRBV2 combines with J gene TRBJ2-1; 13 bases line up with TRBD2. The CDR3 sequence is 22 residues long. V was clipped by 4 bases and J by 9 bases; unmatched bases: 27. Germline CDR1 reads SNHLY; CDR2 reads FYNNEI. CDR3 amino acids: CASSGTKSVLAGGRLYGVEQFF. CDR3 DNA sequence: TGTGCCAGCAGTGGAACAAAATCGGTACTAGCGGGGGGGCGCCTGTATGGGGTTGAGCAGTTCTTC.

V gene TRBV20-1 combines with J gene TRBJ2-7; D is undetermined. The CDR3 spans 13 residues. Germline V gives CDR1 DFQATT, CDR2 SNEGSKA (reference sequence). V was trimmed by 4 bases and J by 0 bases, leaving 10 bases between them. The CDR3 DNA reads as TGCAGTGCTACTGGTCTCCACTCCTACGAGCAGTACTTC. As protein: CSATGLHSYEQYF.

In its sample, this clonotype was seen a few times. For the CDR3, the DNA is TGTGCCAGCAGCTCGACCTCGGCCCTTAGCGGGAGGGGTACCGCGAACACCGGGGAGCTGTTTTTT. It is translated as CASSSTSALSGRGTANTGELFF. The V and J genes are TRBV7-9 and TRBJ2-2; TRBD2 agrees at 11 bases. The length of the CDR3 is 22 residues. Germline V gene data show CDR1 as SEHNR and CDR2 as FQNEAQ (reference sequence). Trimming cost V 4 bases and J 0 bases; bases outside gene matches: 19.

Concerning this clonotype itself: Mismatch with germline at one junction end may stem from a read error. The J gene is TRBJ2-7, the V gene TRBV20-1; tentative D call: TRBD2 (5 bases). The CDR3 is 14 amino acids. Germline CDR1 is DFQATT and CDR2 is SNEGSKA (reference sequence). The CDR3 sequence: CSARDRGYSCEQYF. CDR3 coding DNA: TGCAGTGCTAGAGATCGCGGGTATTCCTGCGAGCAGTACTTC.

With regard to this clonotype: Possible read error: a much larger clone is one base away. The chain uses TRBV20-1 and TRBJ2-7, with D perhaps given as TRBD1 or TRBD2 (5 bases each). The CDR3 runs to 13 residues. CDR1 is DFQATT, CDR2 SNEGSKA, per germline (reference sequence). Trimming pared 2 bases from V and 3 bases from J, leaving 11 bases between. CDR3 nucleotide sequence: TGCAGTGCTAGATTAGTGGGGGACTACGAGCAGTACTTC. Protein sequence: CSARLVGDYEQYF.

There are many counts of this clonotype. The gene calls are TRBV7-6 and TRBJ2-7; TRBD2 aligns across 7 bases. Germline trimming cut 7 bases from V and 1 base from J; bases unmatched to any gene: 4. CDR1 and CDR2 from the germline V gene are SGHVS and FNYEAQ. CDR3 length: 13 amino acids. The CDR3 loop is CASIPSGSYEQYF. CDR3 DNA sequence: TGTGCCAGCATTCCTAGCGGTTCCTACGAGCAGTACTTC.